This is a list of T cell receptor beta chains from one sample in a study of early T cells in non-severe SARS-CoV-2 infection. A single record per CDR3 protein comes from TCRdb applying MiXCR to the 5' RACE reads. The repertoire holds about 37,000 distinct CDR3 sequences, approximately 8.7% seen once, with around 12% in the top ten. The input for sequencing was whole blood, taken at baseline. The receptor set was obtained from an adult who was a healthcare worker with PCR-confirmed SARS-CoV-2 infection or an uninfected control (not recorded which). The CDR3 runs from the conserved cysteine through the conserved F or W. The D gene is left open where the match is weak. Clone size is not always given. Where it is, it says once, few, many or a class for expanded clones.

CDR3 protein: CATGPRGSTDTQYF; CDR3 DNA: TGTGCCACCGGGCCACGGGGGAGCACAGATACGCAGTATTTT; J gene: TRBJ2-3; clone size: .; V gene: TRBV15; D gene: .
CDR3 protein: CASTDRGGNIQYF; CDR3 DNA: TGCGCCAGCACAGACAGGGGCGGCAACATTCAGTACTTC; J gene: TRBJ2-4; clone size: few; V gene: TRBV10-1; D gene: TRBD1
CDR3 protein: CASSEHYVRGVQGYTF; CDR3 DNA: TGTGCCAGCAGTGAGCATTATGTCAGGGGGGTGCAGGGCTACACCTTC; J gene: TRBJ1-2; clone size: many; V gene: TRBV6-1; D gene: TRBD1
CDR3 protein: CASSEGDRGHEQYF; CDR3 DNA: TGTGCCAGCAGTGAAGGGGACAGGGGGCACGAGCAGTACTTC; J gene: TRBJ2-7; clone size: many; V gene: TRBV2; D gene: TRBD1
CDR3 protein: CAISDRDRETDTQYF; CDR3 DNA: TGTGCCATCAGTGACCGGGACAGGGAAACAGATACGCAGTATTTT; J gene: TRBJ2-3; clone size: many; V gene: TRBV10-3; D gene: TRBD1
CDR3 protein: CASSLDLGGGNYGYTF; CDR3 DNA: TGTGCCAGCAGCTTAGATCTTGGAGGCGGGAACTATGGCTACACCTTC; J gene: TRBJ1-2; clone size: many; V gene: TRBV11-2; D gene: .
CDR3 protein: CASSQTTGVVQETQYF; CDR3 DNA: TGTGCCAGCAGCCAAACAACAGGGGTAGTCCAAGAGACCCAGTACTTC; J gene: TRBJ2-5; clone size: .; V gene: TRBV11-2; D gene: TRBD1
CDR3 protein: CASSFPRGNTEAFF; CDR3 DNA: TGTGCCAGCAGTTTTCCACGGGGGAACACTGAAGCTTTCTTT; J gene: TRBJ1-1; clone size: few; V gene: TRBV2; D gene: .
CDR3 protein: CASRGGDPQFQETQYF; CDR3 DNA: TGTGCCAGCCGAGGGGGGGATCCGCAATTTCAAGAGACCCAGTACTTC; J gene: TRBJ2-5; clone size: few; V gene: TRBV18; D gene: .
CDR3 protein: CASSKSRTGGLGYTF; CDR3 DNA: TGTGCCAGCAGTAAAAGCAGGACAGGGGGCCTTGGCTACACCTTC; J gene: TRBJ1-2; clone size: .; V gene: TRBV2; D gene: TRBD1
CDR3 protein: CSARTSEVSDTQYF; CDR3 DNA: TGCAGTGCTAGGACTAGCGAAGTCTCAGATACGCAGTATTTT; J gene: TRBJ2-3; clone size: many; V gene: TRBV20-1; D gene: TRBD2
CDR3 protein: CASSLRLGTAKGTEAFF; CDR3 DNA: TGTGCCAGCAGCTTAAGACTCGGGACAGCCAAAGGGACTGAAGCTTTCTTT; J gene: TRBJ1-1; clone size: many; V gene: TRBV7-2; D gene: TRBD1
CDR3 protein: CASSPAVRANYGYTF; CDR3 DNA: TGTGCCAGCAGCCCCGCGGTCAGAGCTAACTATGGCTACACCTTC; J gene: TRBJ1-2; clone size: many; V gene: TRBV9; D gene: .
CDR3 protein: CASSPGQGDTEAFF; CDR3 DNA: TGTGCCAGCAGCCCTGGACAGGGTGACACTGAAGCTTTCTTT; J gene: TRBJ1-1; clone size: .; V gene: TRBV5-5; D gene: TRBD1
CDR3 protein: CASSPGQGTISYEQYF; CDR3 DNA: TGTGCCAGCAGCCCGGGACAGGGGACGATATCCTACGAGCAGTACTTC; J gene: TRBJ2-7; clone size: few; V gene: TRBV5-4; D gene: TRBD1
CDR3 protein: CASSPHQGPAYEQYF; CDR3 DNA: TGTGCCAGCAGCCCACACCAGGGGCCTGCCTACGAGCAGTACTTC; J gene: TRBJ2-7; clone size: many; V gene: TRBV7-8; D gene: .
CDR3 protein: CASSWTGATGELFF; CDR3 DNA: TGCGCCAGCAGCTGGACAGGGGCCACCGGGGAGCTGTTTTTT; J gene: TRBJ2-2; clone size: .; V gene: TRBV5-1; D gene: TRBD1
CDR3 protein: CASSPLYDSDKPQHF; CDR3 DNA: TGTGCCAGCAGTCCCCTCTATGATAGCGACAAGCCCCAGCATTTT; J gene: TRBJ1-5; clone size: .; V gene: TRBV6-5; D gene: .
CDR3 protein: CASSLGTTNEKLFF; CDR3 DNA: TGTGCCAGCAGCTTAGGGACAACTAATGAAAAACTGTTTTTT; J gene: TRBJ1-4; clone size: .; V gene: TRBV7-6; D gene: .
CDR3 protein: CASSEEAGRGQETQYF; CDR3 DNA: TGTGCCAGCAGTGAAGAGGCAGGGCGGGGGCAAGAGACCCAGTACTTC; J gene: TRBJ2-5; clone size: many; V gene: TRBV6-1; D gene: TRBD2
CDR3 protein: CASSLAGPNYGYTF; CDR3 DNA: TGTGCCAGCAGTTTAGCTGGGCCCAACTATGGCTACACCTTC; J gene: TRBJ1-2; clone size: many; V gene: TRBV12-3/TRBV12-4; D gene: .
CDR3 protein: CASSQDGYIGQTNTGELFF; CDR3 DNA: TGTGCCAGCAGCCAAGATGGATACATCGGGCAGACGAACACCGGGGAGCTGTTTTTT; J gene: TRBJ2-2; clone size: few; V gene: TRBV4-2; D gene: .
CDR3 protein: CASSPGQGRVDNEQFF; CDR3 DNA: TGTGCCAGCAGCCCGGGACAGGGAAGAGTCGACAATGAGCAGTTCTTC; J gene: TRBJ2-1; clone size: many; V gene: TRBV11-3; D gene: TRBD1
CDR3 protein: CASSDSASGYNEQFF; CDR3 DNA: TGTGCCAGCAGTGACTCGGCTAGCGGCTACAATGAGCAGTTCTTC; J gene: TRBJ2-1; clone size: .; V gene: TRBV6-4; D gene: TRBD2
CDR3 protein: CASRRGVTGELFF; CDR3 DNA: TGCGCCAGCAGAAGGGGGGTAACCGGGGAGCTGTTTTTT; J gene: TRBJ2-2; clone size: .; V gene: TRBV4-3; D gene: .
CDR3 protein: CASSLNFNQPQHF; CDR3 DNA: TGTGCCAGCAGTCTTAATTTCAATCAGCCCCAGCATTTT; J gene: TRBJ1-5; clone size: .; V gene: TRBV27; D gene: .
CDR3 protein: CASSDTGPQPQHF; CDR3 DNA: TGTGCCAGTAGTGACACCGGGCCTCAGCCCCAGCATTTT; J gene: TRBJ1-5; clone size: .; V gene: TRBV19; D gene: .
CDR3 protein: CASSPGFGQETQYF; CDR3 DNA: TGTGCCAGCAGCCCCGGATTCGGGCAAGAGACCCAGTACTTC; J gene: TRBJ2-5; clone size: many; V gene: TRBV12-3/TRBV12-4; D gene: .
CDR3 protein: CASSAKGGGLAANTGELFF; CDR3 DNA: TGTGCCAGCAGTGCTAAAGGGGGCGGGCTAGCTGCGAACACCGGGGAGCTGTTTTTT; J gene: TRBJ2-2; clone size: few; V gene: TRBV6-1; D gene: TRBD1
CDR3 protein: CASSQKQVLSYEQYF; CDR3 DNA: TGTGCCAGCAGCCAGAAGCAGGTCCTCTCATACGAGCAGTACTTC; J gene: TRBJ2-7; clone size: .; V gene: TRBV13; D gene: .
CDR3 protein: CASSLRGRYTEAFF; CDR3 DNA: TGTGCCAGCAGCTTAAGGGGACGCTACACTGAAGCTTTCTTT; J gene: TRBJ1-1; clone size: many; V gene: TRBV5-6; D gene: .
CDR3 protein: CASSQVGGSSYEQYF; CDR3 DNA: TGCGCCAGCAGCCAAGTTGGCGGCAGCTCCTACGAGCAGTACTTC; J gene: TRBJ2-7; clone size: .; V gene: TRBV4-1; D gene: .
CDR3 protein: CAGRRTGALPEAFF; CDR3 DNA: TGTGCCGGACGCCGGACAGGGGCCCTCCCTGAAGCTTTCTTT; J gene: TRBJ1-1; clone size: many; V gene: TRBV30; D gene: TRBD1
CDR3 protein: CSARGWHRNTEAFF; CDR3 DNA: TGCAGTGCTAGGGGGTGGCACAGGAACACTGAAGCTTTCTTT; J gene: TRBJ1-1; clone size: .; V gene: TRBV20-1; D gene: .
CDR3 protein: CANIMNTEAFF; CDR3 DNA: TGTGCCAACATCATGAACACTGAAGCTTTCTTT; J gene: TRBJ1-1; clone size: few; V gene: TRBV27; D gene: .
CDR3 protein: CASSEASRTGRYEQYF; CDR3 DNA: TGTGCCAGCAGTGAAGCAAGTCGGACAGGGCGCTACGAGCAGTACTTC; J gene: TRBJ2-7; clone size: .; V gene: TRBV6-1; D gene: TRBD1
CDR3 protein: CASSNREGYEQYF; CDR3 DNA: TGTGCCAGCAGTAACAGGGAGGGCTACGAGCAGTACTTC; J gene: TRBJ2-7; clone size: many; V gene: TRBV6-5; D gene: .
CDR3 protein: CASSSGKQLFF; CDR3 DNA: TGTGCCAGCAGCTCGGGCAAGCAGCTGTTTTTT; J gene: TRBJ1-4; clone size: medium-sized; V gene: TRBV12-3/TRBV12-4; D gene: .
CDR3 protein: CASSQEWTGSYNEQFF; CDR3 DNA: TGCGCCAGCAGCCAAGAGTGGACAGGCTCCTACAATGAGCAGTTCTTC; J gene: TRBJ2-1; clone size: many; V gene: TRBV4-3; D gene: TRBD1
CDR3 protein: CSVEPDSTGTQYF; CDR3 DNA: TGCAGCGTTGAGCCGGACTCCACAGGGACCCAGTACTTC; J gene: TRBJ2-5; clone size: few; V gene: TRBV29-1; D gene: .
CDR3 protein: CSAGVGLADTDTQYF; CDR3 DNA: TGCAGTGCGGGGGTGGGACTAGCGGACACAGATACGCAGTATTTT; J gene: TRBJ2-3; clone size: .; V gene: TRBV20-1; D gene: TRBD2
CDR3 protein: CASSLSGGEVTDTQYF; CDR3 DNA: TGTGCCAGCAGTCTTTCCGGGGGGGAAGTCACAGATACGCAGTATTTT; J gene: TRBJ2-3; clone size: .; V gene: TRBV6-6; D gene: TRBD2
CDR3 protein: CASRLHWDRHYEQYF; CDR3 DNA: TGTGCAAGTCGCCTACACTGGGACCGCCACTACGAGCAGTACTTC; J gene: TRBJ2-7; clone size: few; V gene: TRBV12-2; D gene: .
CDR3 protein: CSVQVLNTGELFF; CDR3 DNA: TGCAGTGTACAGGTTCTAAACACCGGGGAGCTGTTTTTT; J gene: TRBJ2-2; clone size: many; V gene: TRBV20-1; D gene: .
CDR3 protein: CASSLAGQPRYRTNYGYTF; CDR3 DNA: TGCGCCAGCAGCTTGGCCGGACAACCACGGTATAGAACTAACTATGGCTACACCTTC; J gene: TRBJ1-2; clone size: .; V gene: TRBV5-1; D gene: .
CDR3 protein: CSVMGQQNTEAFF; CDR3 DNA: TGCAGCGTTATGGGACAACAGAACACTGAAGCTTTCTTT; J gene: TRBJ1-1; clone size: .; V gene: TRBV29-1; D gene: .
CDR3 protein: CASSSRTSSSYNEQFF; CDR3 DNA: TGTGCCAGCAGTTCCCGGACTTCCAGCTCCTACAATGAGCAGTTCTTC; J gene: TRBJ2-1; clone size: many; V gene: TRBV27; D gene: .
CDR3 protein: CASSLRTSGGSTDTQYF; CDR3 DNA: TGTGCCAGCAGCTTACGGACTAGCGGGGGTAGCACAGATACGCAGTATTTT; J gene: TRBJ2-3; clone size: many; V gene: TRBV5-4; D gene: TRBD2
CDR3 protein: CSARDWARQETQYF; CDR3 DNA: TGCAGTGCTAGAGATTGGGCTAGACAAGAGACCCAGTACTTC; J gene: TRBJ2-5; clone size: many; V gene: TRBV20-1; D gene: .
CDR3 protein: CASSLGETEAFF; CDR3 DNA: TGTGCCAGCAGCTTAGGGGAGACTGAAGCTTTCTTT; J gene: TRBJ1-1; clone size: .; V gene: TRBV11-2; D gene: .
CDR3 protein: CASSGDNQETQYF; CDR3 DNA: TGTGCCAGCAGTGGGGACAACCAAGAGACCCAGTACTTC; J gene: TRBJ2-5; clone size: many; V gene: TRBV2; D gene: .
CDR3 protein: CASRISPDNEQFF; CDR3 DNA: TGTGCCAGCAGAATCAGTCCAGACAATGAGCAGTTCTTC; J gene: TRBJ2-1; clone size: .; V gene: TRBV5-5; D gene: .
CDR3 protein: CASRSPRAGGTYNSPLHF; CDR3 DNA: TGTGCCAGCAGATCCCCGAGGGCAGGGGGTACTTATAATTCACCCCTCCACTTT; J gene: TRBJ1-6; clone size: .; V gene: TRBV6-1; D gene: TRBD1
CDR3 protein: CASSLRRGGDNEQFF; CDR3 DNA: TGTGCCAGCAGTTTAAGGCGGGGGGGTGATAATGAGCAGTTCTTC; J gene: TRBJ2-1; clone size: few; V gene: TRBV12-3/TRBV12-4; D gene: TRBD2
CDR3 protein: CASSQGAGANVLTF; CDR3 DNA: TGTGCCAGCAGCCAGGGCGCTGGGGCCAACGTCCTGACTTTC; J gene: TRBJ2-6; clone size: .; V gene: TRBV6-5; D gene: .
CDR3 protein: CASSRETVMNTEAFF; CDR3 DNA: TGTGCCAGCAGCCGTGAAACGGTCATGAACACTGAAGCTTTCTTT; J gene: TRBJ1-1; clone size: many; V gene: TRBV11-2; D gene: .